The entry below gives a single TCR beta chain sequence along with its context. Regarding time point: after dendritic cell vaccination, including at tumor progression/relapse. The sample originates from a study of glioma-infiltrating T cells after dendritic cell vaccination. Only in-frame clones appear in the TCRdb table, and some are missing; sequencing was by immunoSEQ multiplex PCR. The table shows approximately 110,000 clones, with almost 90% occurring only once. Trimming stripped 5 bases from V and 5 bases from J, with 19 bases between. Per germline, CDR1 SEHNR and CDR2 FQNEAQ (reference sequence). CDR3 length: 15 amino acids.

The specimen was blood, collected after dendritic cell vaccination. The sequence was obtained from a human donor with glioblastoma. The chain combines TRBV7-9 with TRBJ2-7; D remains ambiguous. CDR3 nucleotide sequence: TGTGCCAGCAGCCTCCGGTCGGGTTCCCCCGACGAGCAGTACTTC. Translated: CASSLRSGSPDEQYF.